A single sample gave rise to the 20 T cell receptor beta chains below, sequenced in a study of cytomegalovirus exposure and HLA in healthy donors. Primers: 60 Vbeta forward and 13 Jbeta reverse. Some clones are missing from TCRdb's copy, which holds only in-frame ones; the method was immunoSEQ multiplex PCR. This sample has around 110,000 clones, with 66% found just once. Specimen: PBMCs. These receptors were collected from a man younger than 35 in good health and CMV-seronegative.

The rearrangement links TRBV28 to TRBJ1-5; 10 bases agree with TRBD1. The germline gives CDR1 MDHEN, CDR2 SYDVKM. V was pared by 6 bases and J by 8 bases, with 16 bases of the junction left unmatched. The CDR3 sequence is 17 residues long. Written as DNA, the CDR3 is TGTGCCAGCAGGCTCACCGGGACAGGGGCCACTCGAGAGCCCCAGCATTTT. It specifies CASRLTGTGATREPQHF.

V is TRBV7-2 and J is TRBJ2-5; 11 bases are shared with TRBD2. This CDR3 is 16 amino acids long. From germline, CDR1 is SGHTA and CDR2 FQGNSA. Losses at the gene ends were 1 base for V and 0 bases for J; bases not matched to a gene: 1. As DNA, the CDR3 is TGTGCCAGCAGCTTAGGACTAGCGGGGAACCAAGAGACCCAGTACTTC. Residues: CASSLGLAGNQETQYF.

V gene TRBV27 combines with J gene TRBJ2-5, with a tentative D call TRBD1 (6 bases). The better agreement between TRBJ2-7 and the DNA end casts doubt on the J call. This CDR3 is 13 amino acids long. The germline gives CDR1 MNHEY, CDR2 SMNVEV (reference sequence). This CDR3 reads CASRTGHPPEQYF. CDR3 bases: TGTGCCAGCAGAACGGGACACCCCCCCGAGCAGTACTTC.

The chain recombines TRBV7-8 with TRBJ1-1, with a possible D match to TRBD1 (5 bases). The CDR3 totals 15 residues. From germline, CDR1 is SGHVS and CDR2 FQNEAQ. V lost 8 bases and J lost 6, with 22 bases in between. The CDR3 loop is CASRSGGFAYPEAFF. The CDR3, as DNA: TGTGCCAGCCGTTCGGGGGGGTTCGCCTACCCTGAAGCTTTCTTT.

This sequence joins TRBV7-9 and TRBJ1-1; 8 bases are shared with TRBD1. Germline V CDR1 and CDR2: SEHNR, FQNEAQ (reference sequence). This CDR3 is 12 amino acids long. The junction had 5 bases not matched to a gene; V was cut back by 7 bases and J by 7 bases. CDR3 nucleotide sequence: TGTGCCAGCAACCCTGACAGGGGTGAAGCTTTCTTT. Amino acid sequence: CASNPDRGEAFF.

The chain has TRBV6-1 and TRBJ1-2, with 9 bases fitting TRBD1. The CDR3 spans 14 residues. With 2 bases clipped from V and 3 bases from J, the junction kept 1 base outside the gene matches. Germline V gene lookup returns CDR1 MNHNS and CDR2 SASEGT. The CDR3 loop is CASSETGGDYGYTF. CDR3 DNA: TGTGCCAGCAGTGAAACAGGGGGCGACTATGGCTACACCTTC.

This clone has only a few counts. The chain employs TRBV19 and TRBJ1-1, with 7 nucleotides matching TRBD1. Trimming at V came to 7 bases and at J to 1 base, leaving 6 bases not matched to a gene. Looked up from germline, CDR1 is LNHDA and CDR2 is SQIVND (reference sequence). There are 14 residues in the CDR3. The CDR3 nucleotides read TGTGCCAGTACCGCGGGACAGACGAACACTGAAGCTTTCTTT. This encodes CASTAGQTNTEAFF. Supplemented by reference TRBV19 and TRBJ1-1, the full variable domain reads DGGITQSPKYLFRKEGQNVTLSCEQNLNHDAMYWYRQDPGQGLRLIYYSQIVNDFQKGDIAEGYSVSREKKESFPLTVTSAQKNPTAFYLCASTAGQTNTEAFFGQGTRLTVV.

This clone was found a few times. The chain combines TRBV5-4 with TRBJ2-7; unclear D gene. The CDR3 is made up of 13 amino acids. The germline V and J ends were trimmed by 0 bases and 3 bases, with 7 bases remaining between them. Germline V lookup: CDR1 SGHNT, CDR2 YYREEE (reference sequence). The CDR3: CASSLGGNYEQYF. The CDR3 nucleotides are TGTGCCAGCAGCTTGGGAGGTAACTACGAGCAGTACTTC.

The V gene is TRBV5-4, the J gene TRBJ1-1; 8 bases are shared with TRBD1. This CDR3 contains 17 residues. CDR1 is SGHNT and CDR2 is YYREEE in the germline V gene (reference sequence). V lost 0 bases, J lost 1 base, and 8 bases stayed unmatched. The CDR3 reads CASSLGGQAIQNTEAFF. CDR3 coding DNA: TGTGCCAGCAGCTTGGGGGGACAGGCGATACAGAACACTGAAGCTTTCTTT.

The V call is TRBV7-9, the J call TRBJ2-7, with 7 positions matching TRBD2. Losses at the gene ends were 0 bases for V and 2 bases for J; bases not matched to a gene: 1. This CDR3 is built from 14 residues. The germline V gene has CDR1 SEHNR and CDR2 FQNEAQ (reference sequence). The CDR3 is CASSLAGLPYEQYF. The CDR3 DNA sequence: TGTGCCAGCAGCTTAGCGGGACTACCCTACGAGCAGTACTTC.

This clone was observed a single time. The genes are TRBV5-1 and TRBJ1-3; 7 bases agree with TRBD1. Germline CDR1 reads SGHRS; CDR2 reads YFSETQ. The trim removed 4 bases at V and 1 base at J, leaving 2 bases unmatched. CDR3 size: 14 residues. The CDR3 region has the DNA TGCGCCAGCAGCATGACAGGGTCTGGAAACACCATATATTTT. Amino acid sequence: CASSMTGSGNTIYF.

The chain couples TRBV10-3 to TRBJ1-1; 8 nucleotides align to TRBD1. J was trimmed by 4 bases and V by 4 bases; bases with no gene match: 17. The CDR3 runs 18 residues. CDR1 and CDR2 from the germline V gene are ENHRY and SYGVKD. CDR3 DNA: TGTGCCATCAGTGCTACCCCAGACAGGGGACGGGCGAGCACTGAAGCTTTCTTT. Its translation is CAISATPDRGRASTEAFF.

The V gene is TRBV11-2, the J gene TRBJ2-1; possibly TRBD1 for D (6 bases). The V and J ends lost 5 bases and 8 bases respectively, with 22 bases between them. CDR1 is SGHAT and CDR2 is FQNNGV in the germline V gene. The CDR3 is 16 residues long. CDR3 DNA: TGTGCCAGCAGCCAAATGATGGGACAAGGGGCTGATGAGCAGTTCTTC. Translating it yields CASSQMMGQGADEQFF.

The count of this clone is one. In DNA, the CDR3 is TGTGCCAGCAAAGACAGGTACTATGGCTACACCTTC. Translating it yields CASKDRYYGYTF. J is TRBJ1-2 and V is TRBV9; D might be TRBD1 (6 bases). V dropped 6 bases and J dropped 3 bases, with 9 bases sitting between them. The germline V gene encodes CDR1 SGDLS and CDR2 YYNGEE. The CDR3 is 12 residues long. The full variable domain, with the rest looked up from reference TRBV9 and TRBJ1-2, is DSGVTQTPKHLITATGQRVTLRCSPRSGDLSVYWYQQSLDQGLQFLIQYYNGEERAKGNILERFSAQQFPDLHSELNLSSLELGDSALYFCASKDRYYGYTFGSGTRLTVV.

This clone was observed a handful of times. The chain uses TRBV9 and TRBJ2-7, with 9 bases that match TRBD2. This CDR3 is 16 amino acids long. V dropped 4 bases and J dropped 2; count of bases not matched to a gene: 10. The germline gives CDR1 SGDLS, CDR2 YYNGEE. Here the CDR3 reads CASSPRGSGGTYEQYF. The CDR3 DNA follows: TGTGCCAGCAGCCCCCGGGGTAGCGGGGGAACCTACGAGCAGTACTTC. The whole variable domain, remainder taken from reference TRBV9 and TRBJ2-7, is DSGVTQTPKHLITATGQRVTLRCSPRSGDLSVYWYQQSLDQGLQFLIQYYNGEERAKGNILERFSAQQFPDLHSELNLSSLELGDSALYFCASSPRGSGGTYEQYFGPGTRLTVT.

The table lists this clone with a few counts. The CDR3 loop reads CASSLWGDEQYF. The DNA for the CDR3 is TGTGCCAGCAGCTTATGGGGGGACGAGCAGTACTTC. The chain joins TRBV7-6 to TRBJ2-7, with D maybe TRBD2 (6 bases). V dropped 2 bases and J dropped 5 bases, with 7 bases sitting between them. The germline V gene has CDR1 SGHVS and CDR2 FNYEAQ. This CDR3 is built from 12 residues. The variable domain in full, with the rest retrieved from reference TRBV7-6 and TRBJ2-7, is GAGVSQSPRYKVTKRGQDVALRCDPISGHVSLYWYRQALGQGPEFLTYFNYEAQQDKSGLPNDRFSAERPEGSISTLTIQRTEQRDSAMYRCASSLWGDEQYFGPGTRLTVT.

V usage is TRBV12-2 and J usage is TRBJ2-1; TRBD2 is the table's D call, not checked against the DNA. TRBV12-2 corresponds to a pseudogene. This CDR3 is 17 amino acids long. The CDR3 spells CASRLPPCGSGSDEQFF. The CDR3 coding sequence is TGTGCAAGTCGCTTACCCCCCTGTGGTAGCGGGAGCGATGAGCAGTTCTTC.

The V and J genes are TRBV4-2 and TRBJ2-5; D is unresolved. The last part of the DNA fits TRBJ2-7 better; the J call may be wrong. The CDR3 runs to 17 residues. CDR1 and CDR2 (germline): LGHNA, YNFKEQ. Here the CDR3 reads CASSRSADSSSSYEQYF. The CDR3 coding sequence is TGTGCCAGCAGCCGATCCGCAGACTCATCGAGCTCCTACGAGCAGTACTTC.

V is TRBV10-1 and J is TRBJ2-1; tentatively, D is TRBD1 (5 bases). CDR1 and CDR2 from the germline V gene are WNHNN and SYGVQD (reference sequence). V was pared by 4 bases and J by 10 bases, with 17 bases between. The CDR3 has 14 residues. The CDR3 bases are TGCGCCAGCAGTGGATCTCGTGCTGGGGCGGAGCAGTTCTTC. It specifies CASSGSRAGAEQFF.

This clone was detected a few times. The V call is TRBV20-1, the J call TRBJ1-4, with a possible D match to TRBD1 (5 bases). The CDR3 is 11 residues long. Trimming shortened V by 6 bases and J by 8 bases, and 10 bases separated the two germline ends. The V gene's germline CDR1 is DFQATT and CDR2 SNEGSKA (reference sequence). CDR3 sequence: CSASRGEKLFF. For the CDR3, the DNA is TGCAGTGCCTCACGGGGGGAAAAACTGTTTTTT.